One sample yielded the 28 T cell receptor beta chains listed below, sequenced in a study of blood T cell repertoires in COVID-19. The method was immunoSEQ multiplex PCR; TCRdb's version includes in-frame clones alone and lacks a portion of them. The sample consists of about 170,000 clones, more than 70% of them appearing once. The sequencing sample was made of peripheral blood. Every receptor here comes from a woman in her 70s who had recovered from COVID-19.

The J gene is TRBJ1-3, the V gene TRBV11-2; D is undetermined. CDR3 length: 15 residues. Germline V gives CDR1 SGHAT, CDR2 FQNNGV. V lost 5 bases to trimming and J lost 0 bases, with 11 bases between them. CDR3 sequence reads: CASSPRGSSGNTIYF. The DNA of the CDR3 is TGTGCCAGCAGCCCCCGGGGTAGCTCTGGAAACACCATATATTTT.

The rearrangement joins TRBV5-1 to TRBJ2-3; TRBD2 matches at 13 bases. Germline V gene data show CDR1 as SGHRS and CDR2 as YFSETQ. With 4 bases clipped from V and 1 base from J, the junction kept 6 bases outside the gene matches. CDR3 length equals 17 residues. The chain's CDR3 is CASSPGTSGAGTDTQYF. The CDR3 DNA reads as TGCGCCAGCAGCCCCGGGACTAGCGGGGCCGGCACAGATACGCAGTATTTT.

This rearrangement joins TRBV7-8 to TRBJ2-3, with D possibly TRBD1 on 5 matching bases. This CDR3 is 14 amino acids long. The V end was cut by 8 bases, the J end by 1 base, with 13 bases between. CDR1 SGHVS and CDR2 FQNEAQ come from the germline V gene. DNA of the CDR3: TGTGCCAGCCGTTGGGGCAGTGGCACAGATACGCAGTATTTT. Amino acid sequence: CASRWGSGTDTQYF.

V gene TRBV28 combines with J gene TRBJ1-1, with 7 bases aligning to TRBD1. This CDR3 contains 14 residues. Trimming cost V 5 bases and J 3 bases; bases outside gene matches: 6. Germline V gene data show CDR1 as MDHEN and CDR2 as SYDVKM. In DNA form, the CDR3 reads TGTGCCAGCAGTGACAGGGTCTTGGACACTGAAGCTTTCTTT. It yields the protein CASSDRVLDTEAFF.

This chain joins TRBV19 and TRBJ2-2, with no clear D. The CDR3 is made up of 14 amino acids. V lost 7 bases and J 1 base, leaving 10 bases between the germline ends. CDR1 is LNHDA and CDR2 is SQIVND in the germline V gene (reference sequence). The CDR3 DNA follows: TGTGCCAGTAAAAGTCCGGGGAACACCGGGGAGCTGTTTTTT. Protein: CASKSPGNTGELFF. The variable domain in full, completed from reference TRBV19 and TRBJ2-2, reads DGGITQSPKYLFRKEGQNVTLSCEQNLNHDAMYWYRQDPGQGLRLIYYSQIVNDFQKGDIAEGYSVSREKKESFPLTVTSAQKNPTAFYLCASKSPGNTGELFFGEGSRLTVL.

The genes are TRBV11-2 and TRBJ1-1; D not certain. The CDR3 has 14 residues. CDR1 SGHAT and CDR2 FQNNGV come from the germline V gene. V was clipped by 5 bases and J by 0 bases, with 10 bases between them. CDR3 loop: CASSLGGLNTEAFF. DNA of the CDR3: TGTGCCAGCAGCCTCGGAGGCCTGAACACTGAAGCTTTCTTT.

The chain links TRBV11-2 to TRBJ2-1; a weak D match, TRBD1 (5 bases). The V and J ends lost 2 bases and 9 bases respectively, with 14 bases between them. Germline V lookup: CDR1 SGHAT, CDR2 FQNNGV. The CDR3 has 14 residues. The CDR3 DNA reads as TGTGCCAGCAGCTTATTGCTCCAGGGTGGTGAGCAGTTCTTC. Translation gives CASSLLLQGGEQFF.

This chain uses TRBV4-1 with TRBJ2-7, with 9 positions matching TRBD2. V lost 0 bases to trimming and J lost 3 bases; unmatched junction nucleotides: 3. This CDR3 is 15 amino acids long. The germline gives CDR1 MGHRA, CDR2 YSYEKL. The CDR3 nucleotides are TGCGCCAGCAGCCAAGATAGCGGGAGATTCTACGAGCAGTACTTC. Amino acid sequence: CASSQDSGRFYEQYF.

J is TRBJ2-5 and V is TRBV2, with TRBD1 matching over 7 bases. From germline, CDR1 is SNHLY and CDR2 FYNNEI. This CDR3 comprises 13 residues. V dropped 10 bases and J dropped 2; count of bases not matched to a gene: 7. The CDR3 reads CATQGERQETQYF. The CDR3 DNA is TGTGCCACTCAGGGGGAGCGGCAAGAGACCCAGTACTTC.

The CDR3 DNA sequence: TGCAGTGCTAGTCTTTATGAGGGGGGCAATCAGCCCCAGCATTTT. It specifies CSASLYEGGNQPQHF. The genes are TRBV20-1 and TRBJ1-5; possible D gene TRBD1, 6 bases. The CDR3 loop spans 15 amino acids. Trimming removed 3 bases from V and 2 bases from J, with 14 bases in between. CDR1 is DFQATT, CDR2 SNEGSKA, per germline (reference sequence).

V usage is TRBV19 and J usage is TRBJ2-1; 8 bases align to TRBD2. V lost 3 bases and J lost 7; bases outside the gene matches: 8. The CDR3 totals 15 residues. Germline loops: CDR1 LNHDA, CDR2 SQIVND (reference sequence). Here the CDR3 reads CASSIRTGGRNEQFF. In DNA form, the CDR3 reads TGTGCCAGTAGTATCCGGACGGGAGGGAGGAATGAGCAGTTCTTC.

The sample holds a few counts of this clone. V usage is TRBV28 and J usage is TRBJ2-3; 10 bases match TRBD2. After removal of 3 bases from V and 1 base from J, the junction contained 16 bases not matched to a gene. The CDR3 spans 20 residues. Germline CDR1 is MDHEN and CDR2 is SYDVKM. In nucleotides, the CDR3 is TGTGCCAGCAGTTTGGGGCTGGTGCTAGCGGGAGCCTTCGGCACAGATACGCAGTATTTT. The encoded protein is CASSLGLVLAGAFGTDTQYF. Complete variable domain (other parts from reference TRBV28 and TRBJ2-3): DVKVTQSSRYLVKRTGEKVFLECVQDMDHENMFWYRQDPGLGLRLIYFSYDVKMKEKGDIPEGYSVSREKKERFSLILESASTNQTSMYLCASSLGLVLAGAFGTDTQYFGPGTRLTVL.

This sequence joins TRBV28 and TRBJ2-3, with 7 positions matching TRBD2. The CDR3 extends over 16 amino acids. Per germline, CDR1 MDHEN and CDR2 SYDVKM. With 2 bases clipped from V and 4 bases from J, the junction kept 9 bases outside the gene matches. The CDR3 sequence: CASSLVGGPSADTQYF. CDR3 sequence (DNA): TGTGCCAGCAGTTTAGTGGGAGGGCCGTCGGCAGATACGCAGTATTTT.

The chain employs TRBV10-1 and TRBJ2-7; no clear D. The CDR3 runs to 9 residues. Germline lookup yields CDR1 WNHNN and CDR2 SYGVQD (reference sequence). V was cut by 8 bases and J by 4 bases, with 3 bases left in between. The CDR3 sequence: CASQYEQYF. The CDR3, as DNA: TGCGCCAGCCAGTACGAGCAGTACTTC.

The chain has TRBV3-1 (or the pseudogene TRBV3-2) and TRBJ2-4, with no clear D. The CDR3 has 13 amino acids. With 1 base removed from V and 4 bases from J, the gap between germline ends came to 5 bases. Germline CDR1 reads LGHDT; CDR2 reads YNNKEL (reference sequence). The CDR3 loop is CASSQAEKNIQYF. CDR3 nucleotide sequence: TGTGCCAGCAGCCAAGCGGAGAAAAACATTCAGTACTTC.

The chain uses TRBV2 and TRBJ2-7; 8 bases match TRBD1. Unmatched junction bases numbered 10, after V lost 7 bases and J lost 2 bases. The CDR3 consists of 15 residues. The germline V gene has CDR1 SNHLY and CDR2 FYNNEI. The chain's CDR3 is CASTGDRGGTYEQYF. CDR3 bases: TGTGCCAGCACCGGCGACAGGGGTGGGACCTACGAGCAGTACTTC. The variable domain in full, completed from reference TRBV2 and TRBJ2-7, reads EPEVTQTPSHQVTQMGQEVILRCVPISNHLYFYWYRQILGQKVEFLVSFYNNEISEKSEIFDDQFSVERPDGSNFTLKIRSTKLEDSAMYFCASTGDRGGTYEQYFGPGTRLTVT.

This chain links TRBV5-1 with TRBJ1-1; TRBD1 matches at 12 bases. J was trimmed by 4 bases and V by 4 bases; bases with no gene match: 14. The CDR3 has 18 residues. Germline V lookup: CDR1 SGHRS, CDR2 YFSETQ. The CDR3 region is CASSHPGQGARRGTEAFF. For the CDR3, the DNA is TGCGCCAGCAGCCATCCGGGACAGGGGGCTAGGAGGGGCACTGAAGCTTTCTTT.

This clone has just one count. The genes are TRBV19 and TRBJ2-7, with 10 positions matching TRBD1. The length of the CDR3 is 15 residues. The germline gives CDR1 LNHDA, CDR2 SQIVND (reference sequence). After removal of 5 bases from V and 2 bases from J, the junction contained 6 bases not matched to a gene. CDR3 protein: CASSPRTGGPYEQYF. In DNA form, the CDR3 reads TGTGCCAGTAGTCCGCGGACAGGGGGACCCTACGAGCAGTACTTC.

This rearrangement joins TRBV11-2 to TRBJ1-3; D might be TRBD1 (5 bases). The V gene's germline CDR1 is SGHAT and CDR2 FQNNGV. The CDR3 is 19 amino acids. The V end lost 6 bases, the J end lost 0 bases, and 24 bases lay between the germline ends. CDR3 amino acids: CASRGWGQALTNSGNTIYF. The CDR3 region has the DNA TGTGCCAGCAGGGGGTGGGGCCAGGCGTTAACAAACTCTGGAAACACCATATATTTT.

The chain couples TRBV29-1 to TRBJ2-5, with 7 positions matching TRBD1. The CDR3 has 16 amino acids. The trim removed 7 bases at V and 0 bases at J, leaving 14 bases unmatched. Per the germline V gene, CDR1 is SQVTM and CDR2 is ANQGSEA. CDR3 sequence: CSAPRQGSLYQETQYF. In DNA form, the CDR3 reads TGCAGCGCCCCCAGACAGGGCAGCTTGTACCAAGAGACCCAGTACTTC.

This clone came up a few times. The chain carries TRBV7-9 and TRBJ1-2, with TRBD1 matching over 7 bases. The junction had 6 bases not matched to a gene; V was cut back by 2 bases and J by 6 bases. Germline CDR1 and CDR2: SEHNR and FQNEAQ (reference sequence). This CDR3 has 14 residues. The CDR3 is CASSLTGTVDGYTF. The DNA for the CDR3 is TGTGCCAGCAGCTTAACGGGGACAGTGGATGGCTACACCTTC.

The chain uses TRBV5-1 and TRBJ2-1; 11 positions match TRBD2. CDR1 and CDR2 from the germline V gene are SGHRS and YFSETQ. The CDR3 sequence is 15 residues long. Trimming at V came to 4 bases and at J to 4 bases, leaving 4 bases not matched to a gene. In DNA form, the CDR3 reads TGCGCCAGCAGCCCGACTAGCGGGATTTACAATGAGCAGTTCTTC. Translating it yields CASSPTSGIYNEQFF.

This clone was recorded only once. V is TRBV9 and J is TRBJ1-4, with TRBD1 matching 7 bases. The germline gives CDR1 SGDLS, CDR2 YYNGEE. The CDR3 is 14 amino acids. J lost 8 bases, V lost 0 bases, and 4 bases had no gene match. The CDR3 region has the DNA TGTGCCAGCAGCGTAGCTCAGGGGGGAGAAAAACTGTTTTTT. This encodes CASSVAQGGEKLFF.

The chain joins TRBV7-2 to TRBJ2-3, with a tentative D call TRBD2 (5 bases). The CDR3 is made up of 14 amino acids. Per the germline V gene, CDR1 is SGHTA and CDR2 is FQGNSA. Between the trimmed V and J ends, which lost 7 bases and 0 bases, there was a span of 11 bases. Here the CDR3 DNA reads TGTGCCAGCACCGAGGGTACTAGCACAGATACGCAGTATTTT. It encodes CASTEGTSTDTQYF.

This clone was seen more than once but under ten times. The gene calls are TRBV10-3 and TRBJ2-7; 8 nucleotides agree with TRBD1. The CDR3 consists of 14 residues. V dropped 2 bases and J dropped 5; count of bases not matched to a gene: 5. Germline V CDR1 and CDR2: ENHRY, SYGVKD. The CDR3 loop is CAISEGDRSHEQYF. The CDR3 DNA sequence: TGTGCCATCAGTGAGGGGGACAGGTCCCACGAGCAGTACTTC.

CDR3 region: CASSPAWRATYGYTF. CDR3 sequence (DNA): TGTGCCAGCAGTCCCGCGTGGAGGGCTACTTATGGCTACACCTTC. The rearrangement links TRBV27 to TRBJ1-2; D is unclear. This CDR3 contains 15 residues. The germline V gene encodes CDR1 MNHEY and CDR2 SMNVEV (reference sequence). Trimming took 5 bases from V and 5 from J, leaving 18 bases between them.

The CDR3 DNA sequence: TGTGCCAGCAGCTTAGTGGGAGCGCCGGATACGCAGTATTTT. Its translation is CASSLVGAPDTQYF. V is TRBV11-3 and J is TRBJ2-3, with a possible D match to TRBD2 (5 bases). The V end lost 1 base, the J end lost 6 bases, and 11 bases lay between the germline ends. Germline-derived CDR1 and CDR2 are SGHNT and YENEEA. This CDR3 contains 14 residues.

The V gene is TRBV27, the J gene TRBJ1-2; possibly TRBD1 for D (5 bases). The CDR3 has 15 residues. Per germline, CDR1 MNHEY and CDR2 SMNVEV (reference sequence). V was trimmed by 3 bases and J by 5 bases, leaving 16 bases between them. CDR3 nucleotide sequence: TGTGCCAGCAGTTTTGCTGTGGGCGGGGGATATGGCTACACCTTC. Translating it yields CASSFAVGGGYGYTF.